This T cell receptor (beta chain) was captured by sequencing in a study of shared clonotypes between healthy human individuals. The V and J ends lost 8 bases and 6 bases respectively, with 11 bases between them. Germline assignment: CDR1 MNHNS and CDR2 SASEGT. The CDR3 contains 12 residues. Adults of Caucasian background living in Nashville, Tennessee made up all donors. The authors ran the assay at deep level. Sorted-subset replicate PCRs used 150 to 200 ng DNA, roughly 28,000 T cell genomes. Here immunoSEQ multiplex PCR was the method, and the copy in TCRdb shows in-frame clones only, minus some. The data contain around 1.1 million clones, more than 75% of them singletons.

Specimen: memory CD4+ T cells from PBMCs. Subset of the sample: CD45RA-negative fraction. This TCR was sampled from a man aged 18 to 30 in good health. Some clones in this sample may be carry-over from other donors' samples. V is TRBV6-1 and J is TRBJ2-1; D gene unclear. The CDR3, as DNA: TGTGCCAGCTCAGTATCGGGCAATGAGCAGTTCTTC. Translated: CASSVSGNEQFF.